This TCR beta chain stems from a study of CD8 T cells in Susac syndrome. TCR beta sequencing covered blood CD8+ and CD4+ T cells. Multiple sclerosis controls were treatment-naive patients with stable or active relapsing-remitting disease. TEMRA cells were FACS-enriched, with CD8+ and CD4+ T cells isolated negatively. With random hexamers, reverse transcription was performed on about 0.5 to 1 ug of RNA. Amplification of TCR beta CDR3 was carried out by immunoSEQ multiplex PCR, which covered 54 Vbeta and 13 Jbeta segments. Using its own MiXCR run on the immunoSEQ multiplex PCR reads, TCRdb lists one record per CDR3 protein. The sample has about 180,000 distinct CDR3 sequences; roughly 95% are singletons. This CDR3 has 15 amino acids. Germline V lookup: CDR1 SEHNR, CDR2 FQNEAQ (reference sequence). V shed 7 bases, J shed 6 bases, and the junction held 14 bases outside the gene matches.

The receptor was isolated from a human donor with multiple sclerosis. Material for sequencing was CD4+ T cells from PBMCs. The chain combines TRBV7-9 with TRBJ2-7; 8 bases are shared with TRBD1. The CDR3 sequence: CASTETGGRFGEQYF. Here the CDR3 DNA reads TGTGCCAGCACCGAAACAGGGGGTCGGTTTGGCGAGCAGTACTTC.